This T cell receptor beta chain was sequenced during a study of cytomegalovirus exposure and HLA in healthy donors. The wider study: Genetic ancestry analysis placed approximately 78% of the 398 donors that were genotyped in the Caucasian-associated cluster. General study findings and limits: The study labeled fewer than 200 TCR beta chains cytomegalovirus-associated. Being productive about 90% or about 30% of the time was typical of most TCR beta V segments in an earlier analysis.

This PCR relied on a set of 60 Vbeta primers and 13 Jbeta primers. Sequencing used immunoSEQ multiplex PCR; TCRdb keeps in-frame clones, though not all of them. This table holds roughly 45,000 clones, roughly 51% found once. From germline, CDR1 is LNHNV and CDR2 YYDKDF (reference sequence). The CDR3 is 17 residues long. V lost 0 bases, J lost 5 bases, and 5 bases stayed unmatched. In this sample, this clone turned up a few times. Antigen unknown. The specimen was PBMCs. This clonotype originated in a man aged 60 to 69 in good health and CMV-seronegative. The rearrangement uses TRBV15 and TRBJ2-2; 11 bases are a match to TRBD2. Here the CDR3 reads CATSRDPTSGSTGELFF. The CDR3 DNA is TGTGCCACCAGCAGAGATCCAACTAGCGGGAGTACCGGGGAGCTGTTTTTT.